Following are 13 T cell receptor beta chains from one sample sequenced in a study of blood T cell repertoires in COVID-19. Data came from immunoSEQ multiplex PCR; TCRdb stores just in-frame clones and leaves some out. The data contain fewer than 150,000 clones, 90% of them seen just once; the ten biggest clones take up 3.8%. Sequenced sample: peripheral blood. These receptor sequences come from a woman in her fifties or sixties with COVID-19, enrolled during active disease.

This chain connects TRBV7-6 to TRBJ1-3; 8 bases fit TRBD1. Unmatched junction bases numbered 9, after V lost 5 bases and J lost 0 bases. The CDR3 sequence is 17 residues long. Looked up from germline, CDR1 is SGHVS and CDR2 is FNYEAQ. The DNA of the CDR3 is TGTGCCAGCAGCCAGGACAGGGCCCTTTACTCTGGAAACACCATATATTTT. Translation: CASSQDRALYSGNTIYF. Full variable domain (missing parts from reference TRBV7-6 and TRBJ1-3): GAGVSQSPRYKVTKRGQDVALRCDPISGHVSLYWYRQALGQGPEFLTYFNYEAQQDKSGLPNDRFSAERPEGSISTLTIQRTEQRDSAMYRCASSQDRALYSGNTIYFGEGSWLTVV.

This chain links TRBV7-3 with TRBJ1-1; tentative D call: TRBD1 (6 bases). V was pared by 5 bases and J by 8 bases, with 18 bases between. The CDR3 contains 14 residues. The germline CDR1 and CDR2 sequences are SGHTA and FQGTGA. CDR3 in DNA: TGTGCCAGCAGCCTGGGACACGTGGACTCCGAAGCTTTCTTT. It encodes CASSLGHVDSEAFF.

V is TRBV13 and J is TRBJ2-7; TRBD1 matches at 8 bases. The CDR3 totals 15 residues. Germline trimming cut 3 bases from V and 4 bases from J; bases unmatched to any gene: 8. CDR1 and CDR2 (germline): PRHDT, FYEKMQ (reference sequence). The CDR3 coding sequence is TGTGCCAGCAGCTTTGCCGACAGGGGAAATTACGAGCAGTACTTC. Translated, it gives CASSFADRGNYEQYF.

The CDR3 DNA reads TGCGCCAGCGGGACAGTTCTGAACACCGGGGAGCTGTTTTTT. Residues: CASGTVLNTGELFF. This chain joins TRBV5-1 and TRBJ2-2; 7 nucleotides line up with TRBD1. Trimming cost V 7 bases and J 1 base; bases outside gene matches: 4. The CDR3 is made up of 14 amino acids. CDR1 and CDR2 from the germline V gene are SGHRS and YFSETQ.

CDR3 nucleotides: TGTGCCAGCAGTTACTCGAGAACAGGGGGTCAGCCCCAGCATTTT. Its protein product is CASSYSRTGGQPQHF. The J gene is TRBJ1-5, the V gene TRBV6-2 or TRBV6-3; 8 bases are shared with TRBD1. V trimming: 0 bases; J trimming: 6 bases; junction bases outside the gene matches: 4. The CDR3 is 15 residues long. Germline V CDR1 and CDR2: MNHEY, SVGEGT.

This chain links TRBV6-2 or TRBV6-3 with TRBJ2-5; D may be TRBD2 (7 bases). This CDR3 is 15 amino acids long. The V end was cut by 6 bases, the J end by 4 bases, with 18 bases between. In germline, CDR1 is MNHEY, CDR2 SVGEGT. CDR3 region: CASSFTGGAGETQYF. CDR3 DNA: TGTGCCAGCAGCTTTACTGGGGGGGCAGGAGAGACCCAGTACTTC.

V gene TRBV6-2 or TRBV6-3 combines with J gene TRBJ2-1; TRBD2 matches 14 bases. V shed 1 base, J shed 4 bases, and the junction held 0 bases outside the gene matches. Germline values: CDR1 MNHEY, CDR2 SVGEGT. The CDR3 contains 16 residues. The CDR3 DNA reads TGTGCCAGCAGTTACTGGACTAGCGGGGGGTACAATGAGCAGTTCTTC. Translation gives CASSYWTSGGYNEQFF.

The rearrangement uses TRBV18 and TRBJ2-4; 9 bases map to TRBD1. Germline CDR1 is KGHSH and CDR2 is LQKENI. The trim removed 0 bases at V and 3 bases at J, leaving 3 bases unmatched. This CDR3 comprises 16 residues. The CDR3 here is CASSPPGQGVKNIQYF. CDR3 sequence (DNA): TGTGCCAGCTCACCACCGGGACAGGGTGTCAAAAACATTCAGTACTTC. The full variable domain, rest sourced from reference TRBV18 and TRBJ2-4, is NAGVMQNPRHLVRRRGQEARLRCSPMKGHSHVYWYRQLPEEGLKFMVYLQKENIIDESGMPKERFSAEFPKEGPSILRIQQVVRGDSAAYFCASSPPGQGVKNIQYFGAGTRLSVL.

About this clone itself: The sample has other DNA sequences that encode this CDR3 too. This chain connects TRBV3-1 (or the pseudogene TRBV3-2) to TRBJ1-2; TRBD1 might be the D (6 bases). The CDR3 spans 12 residues. Germline V gene sequence: CDR1 LGHDT, CDR2 YNNKEL (reference sequence). V lost 4 bases to trimming and J lost 4 bases, with 7 bases between them. CDR3 loop: CASSPDSYGYTF. CDR3 nucleotide sequence: TGTGCCAGCAGCCCGGACAGCTATGGCTACACCTTC.

The chain links TRBV11-2 to TRBJ2-7, with 9 bases matching TRBD2. Germline assignment: CDR1 SGHAT and CDR2 FQNNGV. This CDR3 is built from 16 residues. V gave up 1 base and J gave up 3 bases; unmatched junction bases: 7. CDR3 in DNA: TGTGCCAGCAGCTTAGTTCCAGCGGGGGGTTTCTACGAGCAGTACTTC. Protein product: CASSLVPAGGFYEQYF.

This clone was counted once. The V gene is TRBV19, the J gene TRBJ1-2, with 8 bases lining up with TRBD1. Germline V gene lookup returns CDR1 LNHDA and CDR2 SQIVND (reference sequence). The CDR3 loop spans 14 amino acids. V shed 4 bases and J 3 bases; nucleotides not matched to a gene: 4. The CDR3 nucleotides are TGTGCCAGTAGTACCCAGGGGGCCGACTATGGCTACACCTTC. It codes for CASSTQGADYGYTF. The whole variable domain, remainder taken from reference TRBV19 and TRBJ1-2, is DGGITQSPKYLFRKEGQNVTLSCEQNLNHDAMYWYRQDPGQGLRLIYYSQIVNDFQKGDIAEGYSVSREKKESFPLTVTSAQKNPTAFYLCASSTQGADYGYTFGSGTRLTVV.

The CDR3 nucleotides read TGCGCCAGCAGCTCGGTAATGGGACAGCGCGGCTACACCTTC. It is translated as CASSSVMGQRGYTF. The gene calls are TRBV5-1 and TRBJ1-2; the match to TRBD1 covers 7 bases. Germline V gives CDR1 SGHRS, CDR2 YFSETQ. The CDR3 runs to 14 residues. The trim removed 3 bases at V and 8 bases at J, leaving 10 bases unmatched.

This chain connects TRBV4-3 to TRBJ2-1; TRBD2 agrees at 7 bases. Germline CDR1 LGHNA, CDR2 YSLEER. The length of the CDR3 is 15 residues. Trimming cost V 0 bases and J 4 bases; bases outside gene matches: 3. Here the CDR3 DNA reads TGCGCCAGCAGCCAAGATCCCGGGGGGTACAATGAGCAGTTCTTC. This gives the protein CASSQDPGGYNEQFF.